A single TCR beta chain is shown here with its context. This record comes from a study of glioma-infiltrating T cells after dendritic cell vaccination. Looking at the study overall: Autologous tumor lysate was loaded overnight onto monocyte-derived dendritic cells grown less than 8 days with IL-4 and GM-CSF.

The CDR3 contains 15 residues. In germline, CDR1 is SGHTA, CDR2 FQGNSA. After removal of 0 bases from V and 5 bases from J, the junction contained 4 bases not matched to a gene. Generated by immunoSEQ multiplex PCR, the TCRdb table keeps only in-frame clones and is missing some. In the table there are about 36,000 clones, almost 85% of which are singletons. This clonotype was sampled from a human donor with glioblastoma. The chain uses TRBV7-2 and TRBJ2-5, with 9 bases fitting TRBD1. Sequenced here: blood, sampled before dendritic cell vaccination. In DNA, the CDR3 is TGTGCCAGCAGCTTAGCGACAGGGGGTTCGGAGACCCAGTACTTC. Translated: CASSLATGGSETQYF.